This passage covers 32 T cell receptor beta chains from one sample sequenced in a study of T cells in localized non-small cell lung cancer. Repertoires were generated with immunoSEQ multiplex PCR, while TCRdb's copy carries only in-frame clones and drops some. This table has 50,000 to 65,000 clones, over 70% appearing once. The input for sequencing was PBMCs, taken before any cancer treatment. The source is a woman aged 40 to 75 with stage II lung adenocarcinoma.

The chain carries TRBV4-1 and TRBJ2-7; TRBD1 might be the D (6 bases). The CDR3 is 14 amino acids. Germline V gives CDR1 MGHRA, CDR2 YSYEKL. Trimming cost V 0 bases and J 5 bases, with 11 bases left between them. CDR3 amino acids: CASSQDRTGHEQYF. CDR3 DNA: TGCGCCAGCAGCCAAGACCGAACAGGGCACGAGCAGTACTTC.

This clone was observed a few times. The V gene is TRBV2, the J gene TRBJ2-1; D might be TRBD2 (5 bases). The CDR3 covers 14 residues. Per germline, CDR1 SNHLY and CDR2 FYNNEI. With 7 bases removed from V and 6 bases from J, the gap between germline ends came to 16 bases. The DNA for the CDR3 is TGTGCCAGCAAAGATGAGGGAGCGATCAATGAGCAGTTCTTC. It encodes CASKDEGAINEQFF.

J is TRBJ1-2 and V is TRBV7-2; TRBD1 aligns across 8 bases. After removal of 1 base from V and 6 bases from J, the junction contained 7 bases not matched to a gene. The CDR3 is made up of 15 amino acids. Germline V gene data show CDR1 as SGHTA and CDR2 as FQGNSA. This CDR3 reads CASSLGTQGADGYTF. DNA for the CDR3: TGTGCCAGCAGCTTAGGGACCCAGGGGGCGGATGGCTACACCTTC. The full variable domain, completed using reference TRBV7-2 and TRBJ1-2, is GAGVSQSPSNKVTEKGKDVELRCDPISGHTALYWYRQSLGQGLEFLIYFQGNSAPDKSGLPSDRFSAERTGGSVSTLTIQRTQQEDSAVYLCASSLGTQGADGYTFGSGTRLTVV.

J is TRBJ1-2 and V is TRBV6-6; D remains ambiguous. Trimming removed 5 bases at V and 0 bases at J, with 13 bases between. The CDR3 consists of 15 residues. Germline CDR1 MNHNY, CDR2 SVGAGI (reference sequence). This CDR3 is CASSPLGAANYGYTF. Here the CDR3 DNA reads TGTGCCAGCAGTCCGTTAGGAGCAGCTAACTATGGCTACACCTTC.

The V and J genes are TRBV27 and TRBJ1-2; the D gene is possibly TRBD1 (5 bases). The germline gives CDR1 MNHEY, CDR2 SMNVEV (reference sequence). V dropped 3 bases and J dropped 4 bases, with 12 bases sitting between them. CDR3 length: 14 residues. This CDR3 reads CASSLGPGGYGYTF. CDR3 DNA sequence: TGTGCCAGCAGTTTGGGCCCTGGGGGCTATGGCTACACCTTC.

The chain carries TRBV6-5 and TRBJ1-1, with D unresolved. Trimming left V 5 bases short and J 1 base short, with 5 bases between. Germline assignment: CDR1 MNHEY and CDR2 SVGAGI. This CDR3 has 12 residues. The CDR3 bases are TGTGCCAGCAGTCTGGCGAACACTGAAGCTTTCTTT. It yields the protein CASSLANTEAFF.

This clone was observed a few times. The chain joins TRBV5-1 to TRBJ2-2; a weak D match, TRBD1 (5 bases). V lost 6 bases and J 0 bases, leaving 9 bases between the germline ends. Germline CDR1 SGHRS, CDR2 YFSETQ. The CDR3 has 14 residues. Here the CDR3 reads CASTQGSNTGELFF. For the CDR3, the DNA is TGCGCCAGCACGCAGGGATCGAACACCGGGGAGCTGTTTTTT.

This sequence joins TRBV6-6 and TRBJ2-5; D is undetermined. Per the germline V gene, CDR1 is MNHNY and CDR2 is SVGAGI (reference sequence). Trimming shortened V by 4 bases and J by 2 bases, and 11 bases separated the two germline ends. The CDR3 covers 14 residues. CDR3 amino acids: CASSSPGPQETQYF. CDR3 in DNA: TGTGCCAGCAGTTCCCCGGGTCCTCAAGAGACCCAGTACTTC.

The V and J genes are TRBV18 and TRBJ2-1; TRBD2 matches at 12 bases. CDR1 and CDR2 from the germline V gene are KGHSH and LQKENI. J was trimmed by 8 bases and V by 2 bases; bases with no gene match: 4. The CDR3 covers 15 residues. The CDR3 sequence is CASSPTSGGSHEQFF. In nucleotides, the CDR3 is TGTGCCAGCTCACCAACTAGCGGGGGGAGTCATGAGCAGTTCTTC.

The chain couples TRBV19 to TRBJ1-2; 8 bases agree with TRBD1. CDR3 length: 14 amino acids. Germline values: CDR1 LNHDA, CDR2 SQIVND (reference sequence). J lost 4 bases, V lost 5 bases, and 6 bases had no gene match. CDR3 nucleotides: TGTGCCAGTAGTCGACAGGGGACCTCCTATGGCTACACCTTC. This sequence encodes CASSRQGTSYGYTF.

This chain connects TRBV30 to TRBJ2-1; 11 bases match TRBD2. This CDR3 is 14 amino acids long. With 4 bases clipped from V and 5 bases from J, the junction kept 4 bases outside the gene matches. Germline values: CDR1 GTSNPN, CDR2 SVGIG (reference sequence). CDR3 region: CAWTPGLADNEQFF. Written as DNA, the CDR3 is TGTGCCTGGACCCCGGGACTAGCGGACAATGAGCAGTTCTTC.

This clone was counted a single time. The chain combines TRBV18 with TRBJ1-5, with D tentatively TRBD1 (6 bases). This CDR3 has 17 amino acids. CDR1 is KGHSH and CDR2 is LQKENI in the germline V gene. V was trimmed by 2 bases and J by 1 base, leaving 15 bases between them. The CDR3: CASSPGGGQGSNQPQHF. The CDR3 DNA reads TGTGCCAGCTCACCAGGGGGGGGCCAGGGGAGCAATCAGCCCCAGCATTTT. Filled out from reference TRBV18 and TRBJ1-5, the complete variable domain reads NAGVMQNPRHLVRRRGQEARLRCSPMKGHSHVYWYRQLPEEGLKFMVYLQKENIIDESGMPKERFSAEFPKEGPSILRIQQVVRGDSAAYFCASSPGGGQGSNQPQHFGDGTRLSIL.

The V call is TRBV28, the J call TRBJ1-2, with D possibly TRBD1 on 6 matching bases. With 6 bases removed from V and 1 base from J, the gap between germline ends came to 9 bases. Germline CDR1 reads MDHEN; CDR2 reads SYDVKM. The CDR3 totals 13 residues. CDR3 sequence reads: CASRRGGNYGYTF. CDR3 coding DNA: TGTGCCAGCAGAAGAGGGGGTAACTATGGCTACACCTTC.

The chain uses TRBV28 and TRBJ2-2; D unresolved. Germline loops: CDR1 MDHEN, CDR2 SYDVKM. The CDR3 runs to 12 residues. V lost 5 bases to trimming and J lost 4 bases, with 5 bases between them. DNA for the CDR3: TGTGCCAGCAGTACCCCCACCGGGGAGCTGTTTTTT. Protein: CASSTPTGELFF.

V usage is TRBV18 and J usage is TRBJ2-7; D gene ambiguous. This CDR3 spans 13 amino acids. Between the trimmed V and J ends, which lost 3 bases and 2 bases, there was a span of 8 bases. In germline, CDR1 is KGHSH, CDR2 LQKENI. The CDR3 loop reads CASSPDLTYEQYF. Written as DNA, the CDR3 is TGTGCCAGCTCACCTGACCTTACCTACGAGCAGTACTTC. Drawing the rest from reference TRBV18 and TRBJ2-7, the complete variable domain is NAGVMQNPRHLVRRRGQEARLRCSPMKGHSHVYWYRQLPEEGLKFMVYLQKENIIDESGMPKERFSAEFPKEGPSILRIQQVVRGDSAAYFCASSPDLTYEQYFGPGTRLTVT.

The V and J genes are TRBV7-3 and TRBJ2-1; 7 bases map to TRBD1. After removal of 6 bases from V and 5 bases from J, the junction contained 10 bases not matched to a gene. The CDR3 has 15 amino acids. Germline values: CDR1 SGHTA, CDR2 FQGTGA. Here the CDR3 DNA reads TGTGCCAGCAGTTTACCGGGACAGAAAAACAATGAGCAGTTCTTC. Translated: CASSLPGQKNNEQFF.

This rearrangement joins TRBV7-2 to TRBJ2-3; no definite D call. The germline CDR1 and CDR2 sequences are SGHTA and FQGNSA. The CDR3 consists of 15 residues. Between the trimmed V and J ends, which lost 1 base and 0 bases, there was a span of 8 bases. Here the CDR3 DNA reads TGTGCCAGCAGCTTAGATGGCGGTAGCACAGATACGCAGTATTTT. It encodes CASSLDGGSTDTQYF.

This rearrangement joins TRBV2 to TRBJ2-7; D gene unclear. The CDR3 has 12 residues. Germline V lookup: CDR1 SNHLY, CDR2 FYNNEI. V lost 5 bases, J lost 3 bases, and 8 bases lay in between. The CDR3 DNA follows: TGTGCCAGCAGTACGACGGACTACGAGCAGTACTTC. Amino acid sequence: CASSTTDYEQYF. The full variable domain, in which reference TRBV2 and TRBJ2-7 provide the parts outside the CDR3, is EPEVTQTPSHQVTQMGQEVILRCVPISNHLYFYWYRQILGQKVEFLVSFYNNEISEKSEIFDDQFSVERPDGSNFTLKIRSTKLEDSAMYFCASSTTDYEQYFGPGTRLTVT.

The chain is built from TRBV20-1 and TRBJ2-1, with D unresolved. The CDR3 is 10 amino acids. Trimming stripped 6 bases from V and 10 bases from J, with 10 bases between. Germline CDR1 is DFQATT and CDR2 is SNEGSKA (reference sequence). The CDR3 coding sequence is TGCAGTGCCGCGGCCGCAGAGCAGTTCTTC. Its translation is CSAAAAEQFF.

The chain joins TRBV5-8 to TRBJ1-4; D uncertain. CDR3 size: 15 residues. V was trimmed by 3 bases and J by 0 bases, leaving 9 bases between them. Germline V gene sequence: CDR1 SGHTS, CDR2 YDEGEE. The CDR3 reads CASSSRPATNEKLFF. DNA for the CDR3: TGTGCCAGCAGCTCACGACCAGCAACTAATGAAAAACTGTTTTTT.

The chain carries TRBV9 and TRBJ1-4; 8 bases agree with TRBD1. V lost 2 bases to trimming and J lost 5 bases; unmatched junction nucleotides: 5. CDR1 and CDR2 (germline): SGDLS, YYNGEE. CDR3 length: 15 amino acids. Here the CDR3 reads CASSVQGAGNEKLFF. DNA of the CDR3: TGTGCCAGCAGCGTCCAGGGGGCAGGGAATGAAAAACTGTTTTTT.

This clone was detected only once. This chain uses TRBV27 with TRBJ2-1; D call uncertain. The CDR3 sequence is 14 residues long. The germline CDR1 and CDR2 sequences are MNHEY and SMNVEV (reference sequence). The ends were cut back, 1 base at V and 6 bases at J, with 10 bases in the middle. CDR3 protein: CASSLFRTSNEQFF. The CDR3, as DNA: TGTGCCAGCAGTTTATTCCGGACGAGCAATGAGCAGTTCTTC.

The V gene is TRBV6-6, the J gene TRBJ2-7; 7 bases match TRBD1. J was trimmed by 4 bases and V by 8 bases; bases with no gene match: 8. Germline CDR1 and CDR2: MNHNY and SVGAGI (reference sequence). This CDR3 is built from 13 residues. CDR3 sequence reads: CASDRVSGYEQYF. The CDR3 DNA reads TGTGCCAGCGACAGGGTCTCCGGGTACGAGCAGTACTTC.

CDR3 sequence reads: CASKDGTFPMAATDTQYF. CDR3 bases: TGTGCCAGCAAAGACGGGACTTTCCCCATGGCGGCCACAGATACGCAGTATTTT. The V gene is TRBV7-8, the J gene TRBJ2-3, with D possibly TRBD2 on 6 matching bases. The V end lost 7 bases, the J end lost 2 bases, and 25 bases lay between the germline ends. CDR1 SGHVS and CDR2 FQNEAQ come from the germline V gene. This CDR3 comprises 18 residues.

The gene calls are TRBV6-4 and TRBJ2-2; 9 bases are shared with TRBD1. CDR1 is MRHNA, CDR2 SNTAGT, per germline. J was trimmed by 4 bases and V by 3 bases; bases with no gene match: 3. The CDR3 length is 15 residues. The CDR3 DNA reads TGTGCCAGCAGTGAAGGACAGGGGACCACCGGGGAGCTGTTTTTT. Translated, it gives CASSEGQGTTGELFF.

This clone was observed a single time. CDR3 sequence reads: CASRPDTGLNSPLHF. As DNA, the CDR3 is TGTGCCAGCAGGCCGGACACGGGTCTTAATTCACCCCTCCACTTT. J is TRBJ1-6 and V is TRBV2; D perhaps matches TRBD1 (5 bases). Trimming shortened V by 6 bases and J by 6 bases, and 15 bases separated the two germline ends. Looked up from germline, CDR1 is SNHLY and CDR2 is FYNNEI. The length of the CDR3 is 15 residues.

This clone was detected only once. The J gene is TRBJ1-1, the V gene TRBV19, with D possibly TRBD1 on 6 matching bases. Trimming cost V 3 bases and J 2 bases, with 13 bases left between them. Germline V gene data show CDR1 as LNHDA and CDR2 as SQIVND (reference sequence). This CDR3 contains 15 residues. This CDR3 is CASSIPRQENTEAFF. In DNA, the CDR3 is TGTGCCAGTAGTATCCCCCGACAGGAAAACACTGAAGCTTTCTTT.

The rearrangement links TRBV6-1 to TRBJ1-1; D is uncertain. The CDR3 has 12 residues. Looked up from germline, CDR1 is MNHNS and CDR2 is SASEGT. Trimming pared 8 bases from V and 0 bases from J, leaving 7 bases between. CDR3 region: CASSLLNTEAFF. CDR3 DNA sequence: TGTGCCAGCTCCCTCCTGAACACTGAAGCTTTCTTT.

V and J are TRBV5-4 and TRBJ2-1; the D gene is possibly TRBD2 (7 bases). The V end was cut by 4 bases, the J end by 2 bases, with 13 bases between. CDR1 SGHNT and CDR2 YYREEE come from the germline V gene (reference sequence). This CDR3 region has 15 residues. The CDR3 sequence: CASSGLGGTYNEQFF. The CDR3 region has the DNA TGTGCCAGCAGCGGACTAGGGGGGACCTACAATGAGCAGTTCTTC.

This chain joins TRBV5-1 and TRBJ2-7, with D uncertain. The CDR3 is 14 residues long. V lost 0 bases and J 5 bases, leaving 12 bases between the germline ends. CDR1 is SGHRS, CDR2 YFSETQ, per germline. The CDR3 reads CASSLDGSWDEQYF. The CDR3 DNA reads TGCGCCAGCAGCTTGGATGGCAGTTGGGACGAGCAGTACTTC.

This chain links TRBV5-6 with TRBJ2-7; D may be TRBD1 (5 bases). This CDR3 contains 15 residues. CDR1 SGHDT and CDR2 YYEEEE come from the germline V gene. Trimming removed 1 base from V and 0 bases from J, with 11 bases in between. CDR3 nucleotide sequence: TGTGCCAGCAGCTTGCTGGGGCCCAGCTCCTACGAGCAGTACTTC. Translating gives CASSLLGPSSYEQYF.

The chain combines TRBV29-1 with TRBJ1-2, with unresolved D. Between the trimmed V and J ends, which lost 7 bases and 4 bases, there was a span of 13 bases. Germline CDR1 is SQVTM and CDR2 is ANQGSEA. There are 12 residues in the CDR3. The CDR3 DNA sequence: TGCAGCGCCGTATTCGGGTCCTATGGCTACACCTTC. Its protein product is CSAVFGSYGYTF.